One T cell receptor (beta chain) is described in this entry. Its antigen remains undetermined. No base qualities exist here, and no much larger clone lies one base off it. Library generation was performed with the immunoSEQ multiplex PCR assay. The study's own analysis went as follows. A statistical classification framework was developed to diagnose cytomegalovirus status using the catalog of TCR beta chain sequences. TCRdb mirrors the immuneACCESS table, restricted to in-frame sequences. Some clones are absent from its copies; in checked studies, under half trace to an unresolved V gene, and the reason for the others is unknown. The D gene and trimming were derived from the DNA, and the V and J assignments and clone size from that table. The sample table shows about 72,000 clones, and around 94% are seen once. The ten most abundant clones make up 0.63% of the sample. Separate from the approximately 670-subject first cohort, the validation cohort of 90 to 150 subjects was the group to which the donors belonged.

The sample belongs to a study of cytomegalovirus exposure and HLA in healthy donors (dated by TCRdb to 2016 to 2017). With respect to the entire study: A later analysis indicated that the roughly 130 validation repertoires were generated on the platform also employed for the 700 or so repertoires of the first cohort. Besides the first cohort of 500 to 700 subjects, a separate validation cohort made up of 95 to 150 different subjects was used. The study was designed to test whether signatures of past pathogen exposure could be identified by cataloging public T cell receptors. To predict cytomegalovirus infection status, the study combined high-throughput TCR immunosequencing, statistical association of individual TCRs with disease status, and machine learning. Broad study findings and their caveats: A later analysis had no HLA typing for the validation cohort, so co-occurrence there was scored across all 130 or so repertoires. In both the original and validation cohorts, the classifier was reported to diagnose cytomegalovirus status with high specificity and sensitivity. Of the cluster scores, approximately 95% were above 0 in a later analysis, which found that TCRs clustered in the first cohort also tended to co-occur in the 120 or so validation repertoires. While some public TCRs were present in many individuals, most TCR sequences turned up only very rarely across donors. A total of roughly 160 TCR beta chains were listed by the study as associated with cytomegalovirus. In vitro tests confirmed that a few of the cytomegalovirus-associated TCR beta chains recognize cytomegalovirus antigens. The authors suggested that the approach could potentially be generalized to other disease states and immunological phenotypes.

Including cysteine and phenylalanine, the CDR3 has 15 amino acids. CDR3 DNA is the only sequence kept; it has 45 bases, read in frame from the first base. V is clipped by 4 bases and J by 5 bases, and the sequence between their germline boundaries is 17 bases long. The germline V gene supplies CDR1 SGHTA and CDR2 FQGNSA. The chain links TRBV7-2 with TRBJ1-2; the best D guess is TRBD1, with 5 bases matching. The receptor was isolated from a woman in her late teens or twenties in good health and CMV-seronegative. Sequenced sample: PBMCs. The DNA sequence reads TGTGCCAGCAGCTCTGATCCGGGGGAGGTTTATGGCTACACCTTC. It translates as CASSSDPGEVYGYTF.